Below, one T cell receptor beta chain is given with its context. These data belong to a study of blood T cell repertoires in COVID-19. About the research overall: PBMCs, B-cell-depleted T cells, or T cells provided the cDNA or gDNA that made up the material.

Germline lookup yields CDR1 SGHTA and CDR2 FQGNSA. This CDR3 spans 16 amino acids. V was trimmed by 5 bases and J by 8 bases, leaving 21 bases between them. Methods used by the authors: Amplification of reference gene primers provided the estimated nucleated cell counts. The table came from immunoSEQ multiplex PCR; TCRdb's copy has only in-frame clones and leaves some out. V and J calls and clone size are as listed in that table; D and trimming were resolved from the DNA. This table has roughly 290,000 clones, under 85% appearing once. The chain recombines TRBV7-2 with TRBJ1-4, with a weak D call TRBD1 (5 bases). The sequenced sample was peripheral blood. The TCR sequence derives from a human donor with COVID-19, enrolled during active disease. The donor label of this sample is uncertain. CDR3 bases: TGTGCCAGCAGCACTCCAAGGCAGGGTGCGCAAGAAAAACTGTTTTTT. It is translated as CASSTPRQGAQEKLFF.